This T cell receptor (beta chain) emerged from a study of blood T cell repertoires in COVID-19 (dated by TCRdb to 2019 to 2021). Regarding the complete study: Samples from collaborators originated in the United States, Italy and Spain and spanned both the acute and convalescent phases of COVID-19. Where HLA class I and class II types were available, the types were taken from metadata supplied by the sample provider, not from assay-based typing. The samples were drawn from the first 160 participants of the ongoing ImmuneRACE study and from 1,254 subjects provided by 6 global collaborators. A de-identified subject ID, COVID-19 status, age in years and sex were almost always included in the sample metadata. The material from the prospective study consisted of cDNA or gDNA derived from T cells, B-cell-depleted T cells, or PBMCs. The repertoires were released in a freely available public database intended as a resource for research on the immune response to SARS-CoV-2. Subjects who had been exposed to COVID-19, were actively infected with it, or had recovered from it provided the deeply sampled blood TCRbeta repertoires that made up the dataset. On the study overall, not on this receptor specifically: How much clinical and demographic metadata was included differed by source and by participant, and the metadata was provided uncurated.

This clone has a handful of counts. There is no known antigen for this receptor. Base qualities are missing; no much larger clone stands one base away. The immunoSEQ Assay, a bias-controlled multiplex PCR, was used to amplify TCRbeta CDR3 regions from genomic DNA. Per the authors' processing: Nucleated cell counts per sample were estimated from amplification of reference gene primers within the assay. Sequence reads were collapsed and filtered to measure the absolute abundance of every unique TCRbeta CDR3 rearrangement. For each sample, productive Simpson clonality was calculated by taking the square root of Simpson's diversity index across productive rearrangements. TCRdb took this table from immuneACCESS and kept in-frame rearrangements with V and J called. Such tables lack part of the clones; where checked against another copy, unresolved V genes explain under half of the gap, and the rest is unexplained. D and trimming were read from the DNA, whereas the V and J calls and clone size are those reported in that table. The sample table records roughly 250,000 clones; under 95% of these occur just once. Clones ranked in the top ten supply under 2.5% of the sample.

The CDR3, from cysteine to phenylalanine, totals 15 residues. The only DNA kept is the CDR3, 45 bases in frame from the first base. V is pared back by 1 base and J by 8 bases, with 17 bases lying between the germline termini. According to the germline V gene, CDR1 reads LGHNA and CDR2 reads YSLEER. Enrolling through a virtual design, the prospective study's participants ranged in age from roughly 18 to 95 years and lived across 24 United States geographic areas. In the prospective study, participants were assigned to cohorts based on the clinical history participants reported in a screening survey and a study questionnaire. Recovered participants in ImmuneRACE Cohort 3 were defined by two consecutive negative NP/OP PCR tests, clearance by a healthcare professional, or resolution of symptoms. Mobile phlebotomists in the prospective study collected whole blood, serum and a nasopharyngeal or oropharyngeal swab from every participant. Additional blood draws and questionnaires over an approximately two-month period could optionally be provided by prospective study participants. Before DNA extraction, prospective study blood samples were shipped either frozen or at room temperature.

Material for sequencing was PBMCs or T cells enriched from blood (not recorded which). Rearrangement joined TRBV4-3 to TRBJ1-2, and TRBD1 may be the D gene, going by 5 matching bases. The origin of this receptor is a woman between 18 and 29 years old who had recovered from COVID-19. The DNA sequence is given as TGCGCCAGCAGCCAAGTCCCAGGGAGGGAGAGGGGCTACACCTTC. This yields the protein CASSQVPGRERGYTF.